This T cell receptor (beta chain) originates from a study of blood T cell repertoires in COVID-19. Trimming cost V 3 bases and J 1 base; bases outside gene matches: 3. Germline values: CDR1 MGHDK, CDR2 SYGVNS. This CDR3 spans 14 amino acids. Using immunoSEQ multiplex PCR, the repertoire was profiled, and TCRdb retains in-frame clones only, with some absent. The sample shows 330,000 or so clones, roughly nine tenths of them seen only once. Participant age was about 18 to 89 years, and participants resided in approximately 24 US areas. In assigning cohorts, the study relied on participant-reported clinical history. Recovered Cohort 3 donors showed two negative PCRs, clearance, or symptom resolution.

The chain has TRBV25-1 and TRBJ2-7; 7 positions agree with TRBD1. This TCR was sampled from a woman in her twenties or thirties who had recovered from COVID-19. The sequenced sample consisted of PBMCs or T cells enriched from blood (not recorded which). CDR3 loop: CASSDLDRSYEQYF. DNA of the CDR3: TGTGCCAGCAGTGATTTGGACAGGTCCTACGAGCAGTACTTC.